This record looks at one TCR beta chain sequence and its context. TCRB transcripts that were expressed got sequenced, as all of the isolated RNA had been reverse transcribed. Profiling relied on immunoSEQ multiplex PCR, and the TCRdb table lists in-frame clones only, not all of them. The data hold over 700,000 clones, with 17% observed a single time. This record comes from a study of beta chain features in type 1 diabetes. The clonotype comes from a woman aged 18 to 35 in good health. Sequencing was done on a sample of naive CD4+ T cells from blood.

The CDR3 spells CASSYGSGGNYGYTF. The CDR3 nucleotides are TGTGCCAGCAGCTACGGCTCAGGGGGTAACTATGGCTACACCTTC. This rearrangement joins TRBV7-9 to TRBJ1-2, with TRBD1 matching over 7 bases. CDR1 and CDR2 (germline): SEHNR, FQNEAQ (reference sequence). Unmatched junction bases numbered 6, after V lost 4 bases and J lost 1 base. The CDR3 consists of 15 residues.